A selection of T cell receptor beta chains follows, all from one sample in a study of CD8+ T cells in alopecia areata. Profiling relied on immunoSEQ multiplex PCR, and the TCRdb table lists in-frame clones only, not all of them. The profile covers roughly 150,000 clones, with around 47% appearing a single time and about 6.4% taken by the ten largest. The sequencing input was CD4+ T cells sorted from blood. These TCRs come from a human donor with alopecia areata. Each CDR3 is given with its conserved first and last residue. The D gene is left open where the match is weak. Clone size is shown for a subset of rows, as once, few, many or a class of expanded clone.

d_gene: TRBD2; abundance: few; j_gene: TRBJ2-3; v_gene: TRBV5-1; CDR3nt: TGCGCCAGCAGCCCGGGGACTAGCGGGACAACCCAGTATTTT; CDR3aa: CASSPGTSGTTQYF
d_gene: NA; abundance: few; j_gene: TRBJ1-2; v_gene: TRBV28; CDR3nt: TGTGCCAGCCTCCGGGGGCCGGATGGCTACACCTTC; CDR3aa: CASLRGPDGYTF
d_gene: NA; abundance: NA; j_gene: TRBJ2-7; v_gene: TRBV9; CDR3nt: TGTGCCAGCAGCGTAGTCGGCAGCGGAGGCGAGCAGTACTTC; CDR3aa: CASSVVGSGGEQYF
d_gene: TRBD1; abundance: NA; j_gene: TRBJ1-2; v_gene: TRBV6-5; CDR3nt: TGTGCCAGCAGTTACTGGACAGGGGGAAGAGGCTACACCTTC; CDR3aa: CASSYWTGGRGYTF
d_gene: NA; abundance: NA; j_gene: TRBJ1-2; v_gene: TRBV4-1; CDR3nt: TGCGCCAGCAGCCAATCTGGAGCGGGCTATGGCTACACCTTC; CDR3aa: CASSQSGAGYGYTF
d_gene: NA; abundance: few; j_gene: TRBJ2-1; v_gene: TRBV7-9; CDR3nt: TGTGCCAGCAGCTCCGGACCCAGGAGCTCCTACAATGAGCAGTTCTTC; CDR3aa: CASSSGPRSSYNEQFF
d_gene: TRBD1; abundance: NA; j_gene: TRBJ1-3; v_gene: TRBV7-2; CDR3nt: TGTGCCAGCAGCTTCGACAGGGCGGGAAACACCATATATTTT; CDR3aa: CASSFDRAGNTIYF
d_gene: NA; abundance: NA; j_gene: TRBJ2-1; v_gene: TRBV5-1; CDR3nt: TGCGCCAACCAGGCCGCGGTGGAGTTCTTC; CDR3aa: CANQAAVEFF
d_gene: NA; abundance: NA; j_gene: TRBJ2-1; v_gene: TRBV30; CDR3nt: TGTGCCTGGAAATTGGCAGACGAGCAGTTCTTC; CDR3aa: CAWKLADEQFF
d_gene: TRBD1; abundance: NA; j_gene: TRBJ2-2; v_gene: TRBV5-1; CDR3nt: TGCGCCAGCAGCAGGGGACAGCTCGGGGAGCTGTTTTTT; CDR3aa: CASSRGQLGELFF
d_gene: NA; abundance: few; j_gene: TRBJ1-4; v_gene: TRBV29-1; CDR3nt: TGCAGCGTTGTGGGGCAGGGTGGAGAAAAACTGTTTTTT; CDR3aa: CSVVGQGGEKLFF
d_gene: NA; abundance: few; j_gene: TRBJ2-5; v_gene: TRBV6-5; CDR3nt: TGTGCCAGCAGTTACTCGAGGCGGGGAGAGACCCAGTACTTC; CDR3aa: CASSYSRRGETQYF
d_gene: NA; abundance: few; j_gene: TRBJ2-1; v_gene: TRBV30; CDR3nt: TGTGCCTGGAGTCGTGGGGGGTCCTACAATGAGCAGTTCTTC; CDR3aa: CAWSRGGSYNEQFF
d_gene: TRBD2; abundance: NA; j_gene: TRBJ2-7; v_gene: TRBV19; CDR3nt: TGTGCCAGTAAGATCGCGGGAGCTCATGACGAGCAGTACTTC; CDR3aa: CASKIAGAHDEQYF
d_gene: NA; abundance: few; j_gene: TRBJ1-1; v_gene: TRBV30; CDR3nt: TGTGCCTGGACCCGGCCAGGGCCTTGGAACACTGAAGCTTTCTTT; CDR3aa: CAWTRPGPWNTEAFF
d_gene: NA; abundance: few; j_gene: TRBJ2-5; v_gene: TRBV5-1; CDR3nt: TGCGCCAGCAGCACCGATCCGGGACGGAAAGAGACCCAGTACTTC; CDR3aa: CASSTDPGRKETQYF
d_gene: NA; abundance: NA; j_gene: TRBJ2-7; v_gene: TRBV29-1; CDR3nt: TGCAGCGTTGCGGAGGGGGCTTACGAGCAGTACTTC; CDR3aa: CSVAEGAYEQYF
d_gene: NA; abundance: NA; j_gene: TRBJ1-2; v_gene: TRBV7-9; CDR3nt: TGTGCCAGCAGCTCAAACAGGCGTCACTATGGCTACACCTTC; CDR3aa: CASSSNRRHYGYTF
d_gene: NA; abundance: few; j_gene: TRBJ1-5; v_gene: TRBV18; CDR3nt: TGTGCCAGCTCTTTACAGGGAAATGGGCCCCAGCATTTT; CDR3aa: CASSLQGNGPQHF
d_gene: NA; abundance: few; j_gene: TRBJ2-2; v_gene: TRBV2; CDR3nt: TGTGCCAGCACAAACACCGGGGAGCTGTTTTTT; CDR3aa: CASTNTGELFF
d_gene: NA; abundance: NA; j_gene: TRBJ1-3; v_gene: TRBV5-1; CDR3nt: TGCGCCAGCAGCTCGAACCCGGGACACTCCGGTTCGTTGTCTGGAAACACCATATATTTT; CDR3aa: CASSSNPGHSGSLSGNTIYF
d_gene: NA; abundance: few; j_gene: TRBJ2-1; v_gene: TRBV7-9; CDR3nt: TGTGCCAGCAGCTTGGCTAGCAGACACAATGAGCAGTTCTTC; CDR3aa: CASSLASRHNEQFF
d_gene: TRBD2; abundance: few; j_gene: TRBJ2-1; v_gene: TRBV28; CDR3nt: TGTGCCAGCAGCCCATGGGCGGGAGGGAAAAACAATGAGCAGTTCTTC; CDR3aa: CASSPWAGGKNNEQFF
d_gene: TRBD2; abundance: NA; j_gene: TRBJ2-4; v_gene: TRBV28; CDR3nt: TGTGCCAGCAGCAGACCGGGAGGCAAGGCGAACATTCAGTACTTC; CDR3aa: CASSRPGGKANIQYF
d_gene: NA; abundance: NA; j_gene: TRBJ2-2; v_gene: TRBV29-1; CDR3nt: TGCAGCGTCGGTACCGGGGAGCTGTTTTTT; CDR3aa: CSVGTGELFF
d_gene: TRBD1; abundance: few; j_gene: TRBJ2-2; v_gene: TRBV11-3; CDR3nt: TGTGCCAGCAGCTTAATTTCTGTCGGGACAGGGGAAACCGGGGAGCTGTTTTTT; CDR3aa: CASSLISVGTGETGELFF
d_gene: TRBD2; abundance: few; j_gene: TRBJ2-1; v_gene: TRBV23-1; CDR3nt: TGCGCCAGCAACCGAACTAGCGGAGACGGGTACAATGAGCAGTTCTTC; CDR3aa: CASNRTSGDGYNEQFF
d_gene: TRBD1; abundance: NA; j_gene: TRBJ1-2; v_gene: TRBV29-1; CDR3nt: TGCAGCGCGGACAGGGGAAACTATGGCTACACCTTC; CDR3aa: CSADRGNYGYTF
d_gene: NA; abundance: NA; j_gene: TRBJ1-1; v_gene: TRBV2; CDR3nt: TGTGCCAGCACCCTTCGCCGGGACACTGAAGCTTTCTTT; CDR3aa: CASTLRRDTEAFF
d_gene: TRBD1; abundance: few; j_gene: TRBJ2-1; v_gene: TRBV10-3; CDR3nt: TGTGCCATCAGGGGACAGGGAAACAATGAGCAGTTCTTC; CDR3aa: CAIRGQGNNEQFF
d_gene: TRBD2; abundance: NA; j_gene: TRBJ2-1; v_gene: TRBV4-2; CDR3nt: TGTGCCAGCAGCCCCTCAACTAGCGGGGACTACAATGAGCAGTTCTTC; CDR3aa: CASSPSTSGDYNEQFF
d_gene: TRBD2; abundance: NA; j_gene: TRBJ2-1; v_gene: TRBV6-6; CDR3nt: TGTGCCAGCAGTCCTCTCGGACTAGCCGGCAATGAGCAGTTCTTC; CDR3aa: CASSPLGLAGNEQFF
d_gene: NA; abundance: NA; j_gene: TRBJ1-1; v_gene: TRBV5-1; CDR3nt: TGCGCCAGCACCATGACAGAGGGGGTTAACACTGAAGCTTTCTTT; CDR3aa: CASTMTEGVNTEAFF
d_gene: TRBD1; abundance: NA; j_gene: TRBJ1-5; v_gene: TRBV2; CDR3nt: TGTGCCAGCAGGGGGACAGCACCCAATCAGCCCCAGCATTTT; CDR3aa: CASRGTAPNQPQHF
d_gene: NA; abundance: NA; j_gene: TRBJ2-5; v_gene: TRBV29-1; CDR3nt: TGCAGCGTTGTGGAGTCCAAAGAGACCCAGTACTTC; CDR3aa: CSVVESKETQYF
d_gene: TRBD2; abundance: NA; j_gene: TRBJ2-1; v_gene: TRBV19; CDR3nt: TGTGCCAGTAGTGCCGGTGGTGGGACTACCTCCTACAATGAGCAGTTCTTC; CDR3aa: CASSAGGGTTSYNEQFF
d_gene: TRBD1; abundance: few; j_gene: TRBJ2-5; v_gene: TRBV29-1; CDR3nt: TGCAGCGTTGACGGGCAGGGGGTGTTAGAGACCCAGTACTTC; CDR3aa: CSVDGQGVLETQYF
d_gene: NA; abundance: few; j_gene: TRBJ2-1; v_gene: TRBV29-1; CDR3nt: TGCAGCGGAGGAGGGGGTGAGCAGTTCTTC; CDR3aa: CSGGGGEQFF
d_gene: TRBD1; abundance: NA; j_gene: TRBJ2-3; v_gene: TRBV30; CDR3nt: TGTGCCTTGCTACAGGGGCCTGGGAGCACAGATACGCAGTATTTT; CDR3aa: CALLQGPGSTDTQYF
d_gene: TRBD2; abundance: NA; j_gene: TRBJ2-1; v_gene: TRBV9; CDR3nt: TGTGCCAGCAGCGTAGGCCTAGCGGGTTTAGAAGCCGAGCAGTTCTTC; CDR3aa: CASSVGLAGLEAEQFF
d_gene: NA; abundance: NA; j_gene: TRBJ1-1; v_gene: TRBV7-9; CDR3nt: TGTGCCAGCAGCTTATCTGGGGGCGGCCTCGGGAGTGAAGCTTTCTTT; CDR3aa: CASSLSGGGLGSEAFF
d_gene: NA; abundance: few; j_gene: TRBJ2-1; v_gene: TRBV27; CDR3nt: TGTGCCAGCAGGCGAGACACCACCCTAACCTACAATGAGCAGTTCTTC; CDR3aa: CASRRDTTLTYNEQFF
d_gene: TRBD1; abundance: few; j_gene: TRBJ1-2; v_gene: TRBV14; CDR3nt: TGTGCCAGCAGCAACACAGGGGGCTATGGCTACACCTTC; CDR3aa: CASSNTGGYGYTF
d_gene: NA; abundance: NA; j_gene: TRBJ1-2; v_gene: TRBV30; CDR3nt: TGTGCCTGGAGTATGGGTGGCTGGGGCTACACCTTC; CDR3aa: CAWSMGGWGYTF
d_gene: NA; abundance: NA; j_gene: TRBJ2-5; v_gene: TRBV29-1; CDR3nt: TGCAGCGTCGTTTTCCGGGCCGGGCGCCAAGAGACCCAGTACTTC; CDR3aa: CSVVFRAGRQETQYF
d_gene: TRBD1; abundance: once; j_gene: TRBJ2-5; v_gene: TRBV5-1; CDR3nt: TGCGCCAGCAGCGCGAGGGACAGGTACCAAGAGACCCAGTACTTC; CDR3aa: CASSARDRYQETQYF
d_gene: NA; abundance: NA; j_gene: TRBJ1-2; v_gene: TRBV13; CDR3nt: TGTGCCAGCAGCCCTGACTGGAGGGATGTCCATGGCTACACCTTC; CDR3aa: CASSPDWRDVHGYTF
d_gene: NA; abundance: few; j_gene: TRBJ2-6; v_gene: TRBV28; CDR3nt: TGTGCCAGCAGTTTCTTGGGCTCTGGGGCCAACGTCCTGACTTTC; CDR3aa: CASSFLGSGANVLTF
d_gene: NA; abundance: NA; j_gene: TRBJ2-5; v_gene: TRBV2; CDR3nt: TGTGCCAGCAGTGCCTCGGGACAACAAGAGACCCAGTACTTC; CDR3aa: CASSASGQQETQYF
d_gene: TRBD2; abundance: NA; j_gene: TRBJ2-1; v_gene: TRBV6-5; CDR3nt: TGTGCCAGCAGTTACGGGTGGGCTAGCGGAAACAATGAGCAGTTCTTC; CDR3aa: CASSYGWASGNNEQFF
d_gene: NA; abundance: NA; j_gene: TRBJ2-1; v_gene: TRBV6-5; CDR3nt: TGTGCCAGCAGTTACATAGGGACGTCCAATGAGCAGTTCTTC; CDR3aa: CASSYIGTSNEQFF
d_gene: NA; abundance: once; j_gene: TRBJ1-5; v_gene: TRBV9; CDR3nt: TGTGCCAGCAGCGGAACAGGAGATAGCAATCAGCCCCAGCATTTT; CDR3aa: CASSGTGDSNQPQHF
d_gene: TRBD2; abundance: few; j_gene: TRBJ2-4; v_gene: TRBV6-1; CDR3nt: TGTGCCAGCAGTGAAAGAGCTAGCGGGAGAAACATTCAGTACTTC; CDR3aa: CASSERASGRNIQYF
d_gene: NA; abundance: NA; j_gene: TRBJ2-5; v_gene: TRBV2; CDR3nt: TGTGCCAGCAGTGATGAAACGTACCAAGAGACCCAGTACTTC; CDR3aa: CASSDETYQETQYF
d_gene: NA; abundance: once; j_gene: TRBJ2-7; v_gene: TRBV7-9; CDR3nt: TGTGCCAGCAGCTTTGGGGACGTTACCTCCTACGAGCAGTACTTC; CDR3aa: CASSFGDVTSYEQYF
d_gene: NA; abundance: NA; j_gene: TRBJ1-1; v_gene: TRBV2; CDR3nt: TGTGCCAGCAAAAGAGGAAAGGGTGAAGCTTTCTTT; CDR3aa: CASKRGKGEAFF
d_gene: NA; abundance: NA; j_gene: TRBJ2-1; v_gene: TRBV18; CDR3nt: TGTGCCAGCTCACCACTAGCGGCCCCCGAGGGTGAGCAGTTCTTC; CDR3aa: CASSPLAAPEGEQFF
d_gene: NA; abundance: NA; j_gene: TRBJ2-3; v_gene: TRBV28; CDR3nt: TGTGCCAGCAGTTTATTCCTACTAGATACGCAGTATTTT; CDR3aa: CASSLFLLDTQYF
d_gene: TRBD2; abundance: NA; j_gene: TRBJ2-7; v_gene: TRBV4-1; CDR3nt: TGCGCCAGCAGCCTGACTAGCGGGACCACCTACGAGCAGTACTTC; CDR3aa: CASSLTSGTTYEQYF